These 31 T cell receptor beta chains share one sample of origin, sequenced in a study of OX40 agonist ivuxolimab in advanced cancers. TCRdb's copy holds only in-frame clones and misses some; the assay was immunoSEQ multiplex PCR. The profile shows some 100,000 clones, more than 85% of them singletons. The sample was CD4+ or CD8+ T cells sorted from blood, taken in a trial of the OX40 agonist ivuxolimab. These receptors originate from an adult with an advanced solid tumor such as melanoma, head and neck, liver or kidney cancer.

The rearrangement links TRBV28 to TRBJ1-2; D is ambiguous. The CDR3 consists of 12 residues. The germline V and J ends were trimmed by 8 bases and 3 bases, with 10 bases remaining between them. Per the germline V gene, CDR1 is MDHEN and CDR2 is SYDVKM. CDR3: CASAPLDYGYTF. CDR3 bases: TGTGCCAGCGCCCCCCTTGACTATGGCTACACCTTC.

The chain recombines TRBV28 with TRBJ1-2; D is perhaps TRBD1 (5 bases). The V end lost 3 bases, the J end lost 5 bases, and 13 bases lay between the germline ends. Germline CDR1 MDHEN, CDR2 SYDVKM. This CDR3 comprises 14 residues. CDR3 region: CASSFPGTGYGYTF. The CDR3 nucleotides are TGTGCCAGCAGTTTCCCCGGGACGGGATATGGCTACACCTTC.

In this sample, this clone turned up once. V gene TRBV4-1 combines with J gene TRBJ2-1, with 10 bases matching TRBD2. Trimming removed 3 bases from V and 7 bases from J; junction bases left unmatched: 9. CDR1 is MGHRA, CDR2 YSYEKL, per germline. The CDR3 is 16 amino acids. CDR3 DNA sequence: TGCGCCAGCAGCCATCCTAGCGGGGGCCGATTGAATGAGCAGTTCTTC. Protein product: CASSHPSGGRLNEQFF.

DNA for the CDR3: TGTGCCAGCAAGGGACAGGGCCAACAGCCCCAGCATTTT. This translates into CASKGQGQQPQHF. The chain has TRBV2 and TRBJ1-5, with 9 bases identical to TRBD1. Germline loops: CDR1 SNHLY, CDR2 FYNNEI. This CDR3 has 13 residues. Germline trimming cut 7 bases from V and 7 bases from J; bases unmatched to any gene: 5. The whole variable domain, filled in from reference TRBV2 and TRBJ1-5, reads EPEVTQTPSHQVTQMGQEVILRCVPISNHLYFYWYRQILGQKVEFLVSFYNNEISEKSEIFDDQFSVERPDGSNFTLKIRSTKLEDSAMYFCASKGQGQQPQHFGDGTRLSIL.

The V call is TRBV4-1, the J call TRBJ2-6; D may be TRBD2 (7 bases). V was trimmed by 0 bases and J by 2 bases, leaving 11 bases between them. Germline CDR1 reads MGHRA; CDR2 reads YSYEKL. The CDR3 totals 17 residues. DNA for the CDR3: TGCGCCAGCAGCCAAGATCCGGGGGGCGCTGGGGCCAACGTCCTGACTTTC. It yields the protein CASSQDPGGAGANVLTF.

This clone was seen a single time. The V gene is TRBV19, the J gene TRBJ2-7, with TRBD2 identical over 13 bases. Trimming removed 3 bases from V and 7 bases from J; junction bases left unmatched: 6. Germline CDR1 LNHDA, CDR2 SQIVND (reference sequence). This CDR3 has 15 amino acids. The CDR3 spells CASSIGLAGVGEQYF. As DNA, the CDR3 is TGTGCCAGTAGTATCGGACTAGCGGGAGTTGGGGAGCAGTACTTC.

This chain links TRBV6-1 with TRBJ1-4; D may be TRBD1 (6 bases). Germline CDR1 is MNHNS and CDR2 is SASEGT. The CDR3 contains 15 residues. V lost 6 bases, J lost 3 bases, and 14 bases lay in between. For the CDR3, the DNA is TGTGCCAGCAGGATGGGGGGGGCGGCTAATGAAAAACTGTTTTTT. Amino acids: CASRMGGAANEKLFF.

The chain employs TRBV6-6 and TRBJ1-2; D ambiguous. CDR1 MNHNY and CDR2 SVGAGI come from the germline V gene (reference sequence). The CDR3 loop spans 15 amino acids. V lost 2 bases, J lost 2 bases, and 12 bases lay in between. In DNA form, the CDR3 reads TGTGCCAGCAGTTACCTTCTCGACGGAAACTATGGCTACACCTTC. Translated: CASSYLLDGNYGYTF.

The chain links TRBV7-9 to TRBJ2-7, with D possibly TRBD1 on 5 matching bases. From germline, CDR1 is SEHNR and CDR2 FQNEAQ (reference sequence). Trimming stripped 5 bases from V and 6 bases from J, with 11 bases between. This CDR3 has 12 amino acids. CDR3 nucleotides: TGTGCCAGCAGCCTAAGTCAGGGCGAGCAGTACTTC. It is translated as CASSLSQGEQYF.

The V and J genes are TRBV5-4 and TRBJ1-5; a possible D gene is TRBD1 (6 bases). V was pared by 4 bases and J by 0 bases, with 14 bases between. CDR1 is SGHNT and CDR2 is YYREEE in the germline V gene (reference sequence). The CDR3 is 16 amino acids. CDR3 DNA: TGTGCCAGCAGCCCTAGGGGGTTTAATAGCAATCAGCCCCAGCATTTT. As protein: CASSPRGFNSNQPQHF.

The chain employs TRBV21-1 and TRBJ2-2; the table calls TRBD1, which could not be checked here. TRBV21-1 is a recognized pseudogene. The length of the CDR3 is 17 residues. Here the CDR3 DNA reads TGTGCCAGCAGCAAAGGCCGGGACAGACTTTTCCCCGGGGAGCTGTTTTTT. As protein: CASSKGRDRLFPGELFF.

The rearrangement uses TRBV27 and TRBJ2-3; TRBD2 matches 13 bases. V trimming: 5 bases; J trimming: 4 bases; junction bases outside the gene matches: 6. The CDR3 runs to 16 residues. The germline V gene has CDR1 MNHEY and CDR2 SMNVEV (reference sequence). The CDR3 loop is CASSRGLAGFPDTQYF. For the CDR3, the DNA is TGTGCCAGCAGTAGGGGACTAGCGGGATTTCCAGATACGCAGTATTTT.

This CDR3 reads CASSRSVAYNEQFF. Written as DNA, the CDR3 is TGTGCCAGCAGCCGAAGTGTGGCCTACAATGAGCAGTTCTTC. The rearrangement uses TRBV11-3 and TRBJ2-1; no clear D. This CDR3 is 14 amino acids long. Trimming stripped 5 bases from V and 2 bases from J, with 10 bases between. Germline CDR1 reads SGHNT; CDR2 reads YENEEA.

The rearrangement uses TRBV18 and TRBJ2-5; no firm D call. Germline CDR1 and CDR2: KGHSH and LQKENI. Between the trimmed V and J ends, which lost 3 bases and 2 bases, there was a span of 7 bases. This CDR3 comprises 13 residues. The CDR3 nucleotides are TGTGCCAGCTCACCTCCGGGTCAAGAGACCCAGTACTTC. Its translation is CASSPPGQETQYF. The full variable domain, in which reference TRBV18 and TRBJ2-5 provide the parts outside the CDR3, is NAGVMQNPRHLVRRRGQEARLRCSPMKGHSHVYWYRQLPEEGLKFMVYLQKENIIDESGMPKERFSAEFPKEGPSILRIQQVVRGDSAAYFCASSPPGQETQYFGPGTRLLVL.

This chain uses TRBV28 with TRBJ2-3, with 9 bases lining up with TRBD1. The germline gives CDR1 MDHEN, CDR2 SYDVKM. The length of the CDR3 is 14 residues. With V trimmed by 5 bases and J by 4 bases, 4 bases remained unmatched. CDR3 sequence: CASSGTGGADTQYF. CDR3 DNA sequence: TGTGCCAGCAGTGGTACAGGGGGCGCAGATACGCAGTATTTT.

The rearrangement uses TRBV28 and TRBJ1-4; maybe TRBD1 (6 bases). This CDR3 region has 12 residues. Deletions cut 2 bases from V and 8 bases from J, with 6 bases between. Per the germline V gene, CDR1 is MDHEN and CDR2 is SYDVKM. Here the CDR3 reads CASSLTGEKLFF. In DNA, the CDR3 is TGTGCCAGCAGTTTAACAGGGGAAAAACTGTTTTTT.

The V gene is TRBV30, the J gene TRBJ2-3, with 12 bases matching TRBD2. CDR1 is GTSNPN and CDR2 is SVGIG in the germline V gene (reference sequence). CDR3 length equals 16 residues. J was trimmed by 6 bases and V by 4 bases; bases with no gene match: 11. CDR3 loop: CAWTLPSGRAFDTQYF. The CDR3 region has the DNA TGTGCCTGGACCCTCCCTAGCGGGAGGGCCTTTGATACGCAGTATTTT.

The chain recombines TRBV7-2 with TRBJ1-1; 8 bases align to TRBD1. J lost 1 base, V lost 6 bases, and 4 bases had no gene match. Germline CDR1 and CDR2: SGHTA and FQGNSA. The CDR3 contains 14 residues. DNA of the CDR3: TGTGCCAGCAGATCCGGGACAGGGAACACTGAAGCTTTCTTT. The encoded protein is CASRSGTGNTEAFF.

The rearrangement uses TRBV10-1 and TRBJ2-1, with TRBD2 identical over 10 bases. CDR3 length: 15 residues. Trimming at V came to 3 bases and at J to 5 bases, leaving 4 bases not matched to a gene. Germline-derived CDR1 and CDR2 are WNHNN and SYGVQD (reference sequence). In DNA, the CDR3 is TGCGCCAGCAGTGATAAGCGGGAGGGTAACAATGAGCAGTTCTTC. Translating it yields CASSDKREGNNEQFF.

This sequence joins TRBV18 and TRBJ2-2; TRBD2 matches 13 bases. V shed 4 bases and J 3 bases; nucleotides not matched to a gene: 2. Per germline, CDR1 KGHSH and CDR2 LQKENI. The CDR3 spans 16 residues. The CDR3 bases are TGTGCCAGCTCACAAGGACTAGCGGGAGACACCGGGGAGCTGTTTTTT. Translation gives CASSQGLAGDTGELFF.

This chain joins TRBV9 and TRBJ2-2; D is uncertain. CDR1 SGDLS and CDR2 YYNGEE come from the germline V gene. Trimming removed 2 bases from V and 4 bases from J, with 9 bases in between. The CDR3 runs to 14 residues. The CDR3 sequence: CASSVEASTGELFF. In nucleotides, the CDR3 is TGTGCCAGCAGCGTGGAAGCGTCCACCGGGGAGCTGTTTTTT.

The chain recombines TRBV5-4 with TRBJ2-7; no clear D gene. V lost 4 bases, J lost 3 bases, and 11 bases lay in between. This CDR3 is built from 13 residues. Germline CDR1 is SGHNT and CDR2 is YYREEE (reference sequence). In nucleotides, the CDR3 is TGTGCCAGCAGCGCCCGGGCCAACTACGAGCAGTACTTC. It specifies CASSARANYEQYF.

The gene calls are TRBV7-2 and TRBJ2-4; 7 bases agree with TRBD1. CDR3 length: 16 amino acids. Per germline, CDR1 SGHTA and CDR2 FQGNSA. Trimming at V came to 5 bases and at J to 0 bases, leaving 7 bases not matched to a gene. CDR3 nucleotides: TGTGCCAGCAGCAAACCGGGACAGTTAGCCAAAAACATTCAGTACTTC. Translating gives CASSKPGQLAKNIQYF. Looking up the rest from reference TRBV7-2 and TRBJ2-4 gives the full variable domain: GAGVSQSPSNKVTEKGKDVELRCDPISGHTALYWYRQSLGQGLEFLIYFQGNSAPDKSGLPSDRFSAERTGGSVSTLTIQRTQQEDSAVYLCASSKPGQLAKNIQYFGAGTRLSVL.

V gene TRBV11-1 combines with J gene TRBJ2-5; D assignment may be TRBD1 or TRBD2 (5 bases each). CDR1 is SGHAT and CDR2 is FQDESV in the germline V gene (reference sequence). CDR3 length: 15 amino acids. Trimming cost V 4 bases and J 2 bases, with 14 bases left between them. In nucleotides, the CDR3 is TGTGCCAGCAGCTCCAGAGGGGAGCCACAAGAGACCCAGTACTTC. This codes for CASSSRGEPQETQYF. The full variable domain, its missing parts supplied by reference TRBV11-1 and TRBJ2-5, is EAEVAQSPRYKITEKSQAVAFWCDPISGHATLYWYRQILGQGPELLVQFQDESVVDDSQLPKDRFSAERLKGVDSTLKIQPAELGDSAMYLCASSSRGEPQETQYFGPGTRLLVL.

This chain links TRBV28 with TRBJ2-3, with 7 positions matching TRBD1. Germline-derived CDR1 and CDR2 are MDHEN and SYDVKM. The V gene end was trimmed by 3 bases and the J gene end by 6 bases; junction bases not matched to a gene: 9. The CDR3 contains 15 residues. The CDR3 is CASSFRGQILDTQYF. In DNA, the CDR3 is TGTGCCAGCAGTTTCCGGGGACAGATACTTGATACGCAGTATTTT. The whole variable domain, filled in from reference TRBV28 and TRBJ2-3, reads DVKVTQSSRYLVKRTGEKVFLECVQDMDHENMFWYRQDPGLGLRLIYFSYDVKMKEKGDIPEGYSVSREKKERFSLILESASTNQTSMYLCASSFRGQILDTQYFGPGTRLTVL.

This chain uses TRBV11-2 with TRBJ1-3; 8 bases fit TRBD1. CDR3 length equals 16 residues. The J segment lost 0 bases and the V segment lost 1 base, leaving 2 bases of the junction unmatched. Per germline, CDR1 SGHAT and CDR2 FQNNGV. The CDR3 region is CASSLAGTGSGNTIYF. CDR3 nucleotide sequence: TGTGCCAGCAGCTTAGCTGGGACAGGCTCTGGAAACACCATATATTTT.

Only a few counts were recorded for this clone. V is TRBV5-8 and J is TRBJ2-4, with a weak D call TRBD1 (6 bases). Trimming removed 4 bases from V and 1 base from J, with 18 bases in between. The CDR3 length is 17 residues. Looked up from germline, CDR1 is SGHTS and CDR2 is YDEGEE. The CDR3 bases are TGTGCCAGCAGCATAACAGGGTGGGTTTTGGCCAAAAACATTCAGTACTTC. Its protein is CASSITGWVLAKNIQYF.

The chain is built from TRBV15 and TRBJ2-7; TRBD2 agrees at 8 bases. Trimming took 5 bases from V and 3 from J; bases not matched to a gene: 6. Germline lookup yields CDR1 LNHNV and CDR2 YYDKDF (reference sequence). This CDR3 spans 14 amino acids. The CDR3 coding sequence is TGTGCCACCAGCGTTTACGGGAGGGACTACGAGCAGTACTTC. This encodes CATSVYGRDYEQYF.

CDR3 residues: CASSLRGQGAYEQYF. The CDR3 DNA sequence: TGTGCCAGCAGCCTACGCGGGCAGGGGGCCTACGAGCAGTACTTC. The rearrangement links TRBV9 to TRBJ2-7; 7 bases fit TRBD1. V lost 4 bases and J lost 2; bases outside the gene matches: 9. The germline gives CDR1 SGDLS, CDR2 YYNGEE. This CDR3 has 15 amino acids.

The CDR3 nucleotides are TGTGCCAGCAGTCCCCTAGGACCCAGGAACACTGAAGCTTTCTTT. Protein: CASSPLGPRNTEAFF. The chain employs TRBV2 and TRBJ1-1; no firm D call. The germline V gene encodes CDR1 SNHLY and CDR2 FYNNEI. The CDR3 runs to 15 residues. V lost 5 bases and J 1 base, leaving 14 bases between the germline ends.

The chain carries TRBV7-2 and TRBJ1-1; D unclear. V was pared by 3 bases and J by 0 bases, with 5 bases between. CDR3 length equals 13 residues. From germline, CDR1 is SGHTA and CDR2 FQGNSA. The CDR3 loop reads CASSLEMNTEAFF. The CDR3 DNA reads TGTGCCAGCAGCTTGGAGATGAACACTGAAGCTTTCTTT.